This T cell receptor beta chain was profiled in a study of blood T cells in healthy people across ages. Combining a sample-barcoded 5' primer with a J-beta primer mix, a second PCR ran for roughly 7 to 11 cycles. MiXCR was run by TCRdb on the 5' RACE reads, yielding one entry per CDR3 protein. The table has 1.2 million to 1.5 million distinct CDR3 sequences, about 40% seen once; the top ten hold less than 8%. The TCR was taken from a woman between 18 and 29 years old in good health. Material: blood.

This chain's CDR3 is CASSLEPPRTDTQYF. DNA for the CDR3: TGTGCCAGCAGCTTGGAACCACCACGCACAGATACGCAGTATTTT. The gene calls are TRBV5-6 and TRBJ2-3; D remains ambiguous. The CDR3 covers 15 residues. CDR1 and CDR2 from the germline V gene are SGHDT and YYEEEE. V was pared by 0 bases and J by 1 base, with 9 bases between.